These T cell receptor beta chains were read from a single sample in a study of blood T cell repertoires in COVID-19. This table comes from immunoSEQ multiplex PCR, and its TCRdb copy is limited to in-frame clones, with some not included. The sample includes about 36,000 clones, roughly four fifths seen only once; the top ten take around 42%. Material for sequencing was peripheral blood. The receptors were sampled from a human donor in a cohort sampled during active or convalescent COVID-19. The donor label of this sample is uncertain. Each CDR3 is given with its conserved first and last residue. A D gene is named only where the DNA matches it firmly. Clone size appears in some rows only: once, few, many, or a class for an expanded clone.

TRBV5-1	NA	TRBJ2-1	TRBD1	TGCGCCAGCAGCCGGTCAGGGACAGACAATGAGCAGTTCTTC	CASSRSGTDNEQFF
TRBV6-1	NA	TRBJ1-2	NA	TGTGCCAGCAGTGAAATGTCATTAGTTTTTTATGGCTACACCTTC	CASSEMSLVFYGYTF
TRBV7-2	NA	TRBJ2-3	TRBD2	TGTGCCAGCAGCTTAGTCAGTAGGACTAGCGGGAGGGCCACAGATACGCAGTATTTT	CASSLVSRTSGRATDTQYF
TRBV11-3	few	TRBJ2-1	NA	TGTGCCAGCAGCTTAGGGGGACTGCATGAGCAGTTCTTC	CASSLGGLHEQFF
TRBV6-5	NA	TRBJ2-7	NA	TGTGCCAGCACGGGACACTACGAGCAGTACTTC	CASTGHYEQYF
TRBV12-3/TRBV12-4	NA	TRBJ2-7	TRBD2	TGTGCCAGCGGGTCTAGCGGGCGCTACGAGCAGTACTTC	CASGSSGRYEQYF
TRBV5-1	NA	TRBJ1-4	TRBD1	TGCGCCAGCAGGCGACAGGGGACTAATGAAAAACTGTTTTTT	CASRRQGTNEKLFF
TRBV6-2/TRBV6-3	NA	TRBJ2-2	NA	TGTGCCAGCAGTCGTTTAGCGCGGCGCACCGGGGAGCTGTTTTTT	CASSRLARRTGELFF
TRBV5-5	NA	TRBJ2-7	TRBD2	TGTGCCAGCAGCCCTGCGACCAGCGGGAACCCCTGGGAGCAGTACTTC	CASSPATSGNPWEQYF
TRBV30	NA	TRBJ1-6	NA	TGTGCCTGGAGACCGGAGGGTAATTCACCCCTCCACTTT	CAWRPEGNSPLHF
TRBV2	NA	TRBJ1-2	TRBD1	TGTGCCAGCAGCCTAGGAGAGGGGACAGGGAATTATGGCTACACCTTC	CASSLGEGTGNYGYTF
TRBV27	many	TRBJ1-4	TRBD1	TGTGCCAGCAGACCTAACCGGGACAGTGAAAAACTGTTTTTT	CASRPNRDSEKLFF
TRBV6-5	NA	TRBJ1-2	NA	TGTGCCAGCAAGGCGGGAGACTCTGGCTACACCTTC	CASKAGDSGYTF
TRBV7-3	NA	TRBJ2-2	TRBD1	TGTGCCAGCAGCCTCCGGGGACAGGGGCCCGGGGAGCTGTTTTTT	CASSLRGQGPGELFF
TRBV19	NA	TRBJ2-2	NA	TGTGCCAGTAGTATAACCACCGGAGTCACCGGGGAGCTGTTTTTT	CASSITTGVTGELFF
TRBV7-9	NA	TRBJ2-1	TRBD2	TGTGCCAGCAGCCCAAGGGTCATAGCGGGAGGCTCCTACAATGAGCAGTTCTTC	CASSPRVIAGGSYNEQFF
TRBV10-3	NA	TRBJ1-6	NA	TGTGCCGCGAGGCTAGCAGGGGATAATTCACCCCTCCACTTT	CAARLAGDNSPLHF
TRBV5-1	few	TRBJ2-7	TRBD1	TGCGCCAGCAGCTCCTCCGGGACAGTCTACGAGCAGTACTTC	CASSSSGTVYEQYF
TRBV4-2	NA	TRBJ1-2	NA	TGTGCCAGCAGCCAAGATCTCGGCAGGGGCGGCGGCTACACCTTC	CASSQDLGRGGGYTF
TRBV11-3	NA	TRBJ1-1	TRBD1	TGTGCCAGCAGCCTAGGTGGACAGGTGAACACTGAAGCTTTCTTT	CASSLGGQVNTEAFF
TRBV19	few	TRBJ1-2	TRBD1	TGTGCCAGTAGTACCGGACAGGCTGCCTACACCTTC	CASSTGQAAYTF
TRBV5-1	few	TRBJ1-3	TRBD1	TGCGCCAGCAGCCCAAGGACAGGCGATGGAAACACCATATATTTT	CASSPRTGDGNTIYF
TRBV5-5	NA	TRBJ1-5	NA	TGTGCCAGCAGCTTAACGGGGACGGACCCCGGGAGACGGCCCCAGCATTTT	CASSLTGTDPGRRPQHF
TRBV7-2	NA	TRBJ2-3	TRBD2	TGTGCCAGCAGCTTAGGACTAGCGGGAGATACGCAGTATTTT	CASSLGLAGDTQYF
TRBV7-9	NA	TRBJ2-1	TRBD2	TGTGCCAGCAGCCCCTATGGCAAGGGGGGAAGCGGGAGAAATGAGCAGTTCTTC	CASSPYGKGGSGRNEQFF
TRBV19	once	TRBJ2-7	NA	TGTGCCACCCTGGGAGGGGGCTACGAGCAGTACTTC	CATLGGGYEQYF
TRBV7-2	NA	TRBJ2-5	TRBD2	TGTGCCAGCAGCTTAGCCCCGCGGGCCCCCCATGGGAGGGAAGGGACCCAGTACTTC	CASSLAPRAPHGREGTQYF
TRBV6-6	NA	TRBJ1-5	NA	TGTGCCAGCACTAGTGCCGTCAATCAGCCCCAGCATTTT	CASTSAVNQPQHF
TRBV19	NA	TRBJ2-7	NA	TGTGCCAGTAGTAGCGGCATCCGGGGGGAGCAGTACTTC	CASSSGIRGEQYF
TRBV5-1	NA	TRBJ2-7	NA	TGCGCCAGCAGCTTGGCAGGGTTTAAGGACGAGCAGTACTTC	CASSLAGFKDEQYF
TRBV7-2	NA	TRBJ2-7	TRBD1	TGTGCCAGCAGCTCGGACAGGCTCTACGAGCAGTACTTC	CASSSDRLYEQYF
TRBV11-3	NA	TRBJ2-7	NA	TGTGCCAGCAGCTTACAAACCTACGAGCAGTACTTC	CASSLQTYEQYF
TRBV19	NA	TRBJ2-3	NA	TGTGCCAGTTCCTTTCTTGGGCGCACAGATACGCAGTATTTT	CASSFLGRTDTQYF
TRBV18	NA	TRBJ2-7	TRBD2	TGTGCCAGCTCACCACCAGGGAGGGGCACCTACGAGCAGTACTTC	CASSPPGRGTYEQYF